This T cell receptor (beta chain) was recovered during a study of blood T cell repertoires in COVID-19. There are 13 residues in the CDR3. Germline trimming cut 5 bases from V and 4 bases from J; bases unmatched to any gene: 4. CDR1 and CDR2 from the germline V gene are LNHDA and SQIVND (reference sequence). Produced via immunoSEQ multiplex PCR; TCRdb's table is partial and in-frame only. Of more than 350,000 clones listed, more than 70% are singletons. Seattle enrolled patients during active infection and tracked them longitudinally. This chain connects TRBV19 to TRBJ1-1, with TRBD1 matching over 7 bases. This TCR was recovered from a woman between 25 and 40 years old with COVID-19, enrolled during active disease. The material sequenced was peripheral blood. The CDR3: CASSSSGGTEAFF. The CDR3 DNA follows: TGTGCCAGTAGTTCCTCAGGGGGCACTGAAGCTTTCTTT.